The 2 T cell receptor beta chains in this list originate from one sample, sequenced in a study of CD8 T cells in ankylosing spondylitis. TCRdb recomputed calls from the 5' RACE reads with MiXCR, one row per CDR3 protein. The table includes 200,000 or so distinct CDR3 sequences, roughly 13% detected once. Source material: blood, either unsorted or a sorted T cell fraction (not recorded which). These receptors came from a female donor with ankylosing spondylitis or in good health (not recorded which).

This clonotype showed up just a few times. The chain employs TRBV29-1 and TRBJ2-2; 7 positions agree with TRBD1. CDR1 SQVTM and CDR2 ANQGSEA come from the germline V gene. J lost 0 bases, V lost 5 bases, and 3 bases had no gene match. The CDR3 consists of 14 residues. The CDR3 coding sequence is TGCAGCGTTCCCGGGACAGCGAACACCGGGGAGCTGTTTTTT. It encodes CSVPGTANTGELFF.

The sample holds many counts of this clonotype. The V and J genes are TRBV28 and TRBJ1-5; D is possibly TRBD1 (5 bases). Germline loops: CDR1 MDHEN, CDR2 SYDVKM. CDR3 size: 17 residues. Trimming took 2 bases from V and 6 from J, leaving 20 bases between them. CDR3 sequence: CASSLRTLGASAQPQHF. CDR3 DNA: TGTGCCAGCAGTTTAAGGACACTAGGGGCTTCAGCTCAGCCCCAGCATTTT.